This passage covers 29 T cell receptor beta chains from one sample sequenced in a study of T cells in Graves' hyperthyroidism and ophthalmopathy. TCR beta CDR3 regions were amplified from RNA transcripts. A first-round RT-PCR of the TCR CDR3 used the HTBI primer set. TCRdb independently ran MiXCR on the multiplex PCR reads; one entry per CDR3 protein. The profile covers around 480,000 distinct CDR3 sequences, with about an eighth appearing a single time and over 15% taken by the ten largest. The specimen was blood. The origin of the receptors is a woman between 18 and 29 years old with Graves' hyperthyroidism.

This clonotype was observed many times. The chain uses TRBV6-2 or TRBV6-3 and TRBJ2-1; TRBD2 agrees at 10 bases. From germline, CDR1 is MNHEY and CDR2 SVGEGT. This CDR3 spans 15 amino acids. The trim removed 7 bases at V and 2 bases at J, leaving 5 bases unmatched. Here the CDR3 DNA reads TGTGCCAGCATCTTAACTAGCGGGGCCTACAATGAGCAGTTCTTC. It codes for CASILTSGAYNEQFF.

Remarks on this clonotype: A much larger clonotype is one base distant, so this may be a read error. The chain links TRBV12-3 or TRBV12-4 to TRBJ2-3; D possibly corresponds to TRBD2 (6 bases). The CDR3 is made up of 14 amino acids. The CDR3 protein is CASSFAGSSDAQYF. The CDR3 coding sequence is TGTGCCAGCAGTTTTGCGGGGAGCTCAGATGCGCAGTATTTT.

Many counts were recorded for this clonotype. The chain recombines TRBV2 with TRBJ1-2; 7 bases align to TRBD1. Germline trimming cut 4 bases from V and 2 bases from J; bases unmatched to any gene: 7. CDR1 SNHLY and CDR2 FYNNEI come from the germline V gene. The CDR3 runs 15 residues. This CDR3 reads CASSGGTASNYGYTF. The DNA of the CDR3 is TGTGCCAGCAGTGGAGGGACAGCCTCCAACTATGGCTACACCTTC.

This clonotype was picked up many times. The chain combines TRBV2 with TRBJ2-7; D is unresolved. The germline V gene encodes CDR1 SNHLY and CDR2 FYNNEI. This CDR3 spans 13 amino acids. With 1 base removed from V and 6 bases from J, the gap between germline ends came to 10 bases. CDR3 protein: CASSEDLVSEQYV. CDR3 nucleotide sequence: TGTGCCAGCAGTGAAGACCTCGTCAGCGAGCAGTACGTC.

This clonotype has at least ten counts. The rearrangement uses TRBV11-2 and TRBJ2-3; D ambiguous. CDR1 and CDR2 (germline): SGHAT, FQNNGV. Trimming left V 3 bases short and J 6 bases short, with 16 bases between. The CDR3 is made up of 15 amino acids. CDR3 protein: CASSFRNTYIDTQYF. CDR3 nucleotides: TGTGCCAGCAGCTTCAGAAATACATACATCGATACGCAGTATTTT.

This clonotype was seen at least ten times. The chain has TRBV11-2 and TRBJ2-1, with 15 bases matching TRBD2. The J segment lost 6 bases and the V segment lost 0 bases, leaving 9 bases of the junction unmatched. There are 19 residues in the CDR3. Looked up from germline, CDR1 is SGHAT and CDR2 is FQNNGV. CDR3 loop: CASSLDPPGLAGGLNEQFF. In DNA form, the CDR3 reads TGTGCCAGCAGCTTAGATCCCCCGGGACTAGCGGGAGGACTCAATGAGCAGTTCTTC.

This clonotype appeared many times. V and J are TRBV19 and TRBJ1-1, with D tentatively TRBD1 (5 bases). The length of the CDR3 is 14 residues. Trimming left V 0 bases short and J 2 bases short, with 7 bases between. CDR1 LNHDA and CDR2 SQIVND come from the germline V gene (reference sequence). The CDR3 DNA reads as TGTGCCAGTAGTATAGAGGGGGGTAACACTGAAGCTTTCTTT. It is translated as CASSIEGGNTEAFF.

As regards this clonotype: With a much larger clone just one base away, this may be a read error. The chain couples TRBV2 to TRBJ1-5, with D unresolved. CDR3 length: 12 residues. V was cut by 5 bases and J by 11 bases, with 13 bases left in between. Germline assignment: CDR1 SNHLY and CDR2 FYNNEI. The CDR3 region has the DNA TGTGCCAGCAGTCGAGTAACAGAAGCCCAGCATTTT. Protein: CASSRVTEAQHF.

There are a few counts of this clonotype. Germline is not matched at one junction end, which may reflect a read error. The V and J genes are TRBV9 and TRBJ1-1; the match to TRBD1 covers 7 bases. This CDR3 spans 15 amino acids. Germline V gene sequence: CDR1 SGDLS, CDR2 YYNGEE. The CDR3, as DNA: TGTGCCAGCACCGTAGGTCAGGGGGTAGGCACTGAAGCTTTCTTT. Translated, it gives CASTVGQGVGTEAFF.

This clonotype was detected ten times or more. The chain uses TRBV29-1 and TRBJ2-7; D gene unclear. The germline V gene encodes CDR1 SQVTM and CDR2 ANQGSEA. With 0 bases removed from V and 4 bases from J, the gap between germline ends came to 10 bases. The CDR3 length is 13 residues. The CDR3 DNA reads TGCAGCGTTGAAGAAGTGGCCTCGTACGAGCAGTACTTC. Translating it yields CSVEEVASYEQYF.

This clonotype turned up a few times. The chain has TRBV12-5 and TRBJ1-4; D is perhaps TRBD1 (5 bases). Germline loops: CDR1 LGHNT, CDR2 FRNRAP. This CDR3 is 16 amino acids long. The V and J ends lost 0 bases and 5 bases respectively, with 13 bases between them. The CDR3 loop is CASGLVLNRWNEKLFF. CDR3 in DNA: TGTGCTAGTGGTTTGGTACTAAACAGGTGGAATGAAAAACTGTTTTTT.

This clonotype was seen only a few times. This sequence joins TRBV3-1 and TRBJ2-7; 7 nucleotides match TRBD1. The CDR3 extends over 13 amino acids. Looked up from germline, CDR1 is LGHDT and CDR2 is YNNKEL (reference sequence). Losses at the gene ends were 1 base for V and 9 bases for J; bases not matched to a gene: 6. CDR3 loop: CASSQAPGTAQYF. The CDR3 region has the DNA TGTGCCAGCAGCCAAGCCCCAGGGACAGCGCAGTACTTC.

The chain carries TRBV7-7 and TRBJ2-1; TRBD2 agrees at 8 bases. CDR3 length equals 14 residues. Germline trimming cut 1 base from V and 6 bases from J; bases unmatched to any gene: 2. Germline V gene sequence: CDR1 SSHAT, CDR2 FNYEAQ (reference sequence). The CDR3 protein is CASSLDGRANEQFF. CDR3 nucleotides: TGTGCCAGCAGCTTAGACGGGAGGGCCAATGAGCAGTTCTTC. Using reference TRBV7-7 and TRBJ2-1 for the parts outside the CDR3, the full variable domain is GAGVSQSPRYKVTKRGQDVTLRCDPISSHATLYWYQQALGQGPEFLTYFNYEAQPDKSGLPSDRFSAERPEGSISTLTIQRTEQRDSAMYRCASSLDGRANEQFFGPGTRLTVL.

This clonotype was observed many times. The rearrangement joins TRBV5-1 to TRBJ2-1; weak D call: TRBD2 (5 bases). This CDR3 comprises 13 residues. Per germline, CDR1 SGHRS and CDR2 YFSETQ. V lost 2 bases to trimming and J lost 7 bases, with 10 bases between them. CDR3: CASSFARGNEQFF. CDR3 bases: TGCGCCAGCAGCTTTGCTCGGGGTAATGAGCAGTTCTTC.

This clonotype was seen only a few times. The chain recombines TRBV7-9 with TRBJ1-3; D might be TRBD1 (5 bases). The CDR3 has 15 amino acids. The germline V and J ends were trimmed by 5 bases and 0 bases, with 11 bases remaining between them. CDR1 SEHNR and CDR2 FQNEAQ come from the germline V gene (reference sequence). DNA of the CDR3: TGTGCCAGCAGCGCCGGGACCGACTCTGGAAACACCATATATTTT. Protein: CASSAGTDSGNTIYF.

The chain employs TRBV11-2 and TRBJ2-7, with 12 bases aligning to TRBD2. Germline CDR1 and CDR2: SGHAT and FQNNGV. Trimming cost V 5 bases and J 3 bases; bases outside gene matches: 5. This CDR3 has 15 residues. The CDR3 DNA reads as TGTGCCAGCAGCCGACTAGCGGGAGAAGACTACGAGCAGTACGTC. Protein: CASSRLAGEDYEQYV.

This clonotype came up many times. CDR3 protein: CASRDYGQGNNEQFF. The CDR3 DNA reads as TGTGCCAGCAGGGACTACGGACAGGGAAACAATGAGCAGTTCTTC. The chain combines TRBV6-1 with TRBJ2-1; 8 bases fit TRBD1. J gave up 5 bases and V 6 bases, and 9 bases lay outside the gene matches. Per the germline V gene, CDR1 is MNHNS and CDR2 is SASEGT. The CDR3 length is 15 residues.

This clonotype has at least ten counts. The V gene is TRBV20-1, the J gene TRBJ1-1; D is perhaps TRBD1 (5 bases). Trimming pared 5 bases from V and 4 bases from J, leaving 17 bases between. Germline assignment: CDR1 DFQATT and CDR2 SNEGSKA (reference sequence). This CDR3 comprises 14 residues. Written as DNA, the CDR3 is TGCAGTGCTGCGCCCAGAGGGAGGGGCACTGAAGCTTTCTTT. Its translation is CSAAPRGRGTEAFF.

This clonotype was counted many times. The J gene is TRBJ1-5, the V gene TRBV30; 11 positions agree with TRBD1. The CDR3 totals 15 residues. The V and J ends lost 2 bases and 7 bases, in that order; junction bases with no gene match: 7. Per the germline V gene, CDR1 is GTSNPN and CDR2 is SVGIG (reference sequence). The CDR3 here is CAWSKGDRGNQPQHF. In DNA form, the CDR3 reads TGTGCCTGGAGTAAAGGGGACAGGGGGAACCAGCCCCAGCATTTT. The full variable domain, completed using reference TRBV30 and TRBJ1-5, is SQTIHQWPATLVQPVGSPLSLECTVEGTSNPNLYWYRQAAGRGLQLLFYSVGIGQISSEVPQNLSASRPQDRQFILSSKKLLLSDSGFYLCAWSKGDRGNQPQHFGDGTRLSIL.

This clonotype came up a few times. V is TRBV10-1 and J is TRBJ2-5; the D is unclear. With 3 bases removed from V and 3 bases from J, the gap between germline ends came to 5 bases. This CDR3 has 12 residues. The germline CDR1 and CDR2 sequences are WNHNN and SYGVQD (reference sequence). The DNA of the CDR3 is TGCGCCAGCAGTGACCGAGAAGAGACCCAGTACTTC. It specifies CASSDREETQYF.

This clonotype was counted ten times or more. The chain is built from TRBV5-4 and TRBJ1-1; TRBD1 matches 9 bases. Unmatched junction bases numbered 6, after V lost 5 bases and J lost 4 bases. The CDR3 contains 14 residues. The germline V gene encodes CDR1 SGHNT and CDR2 YYREEE (reference sequence). CDR3 in DNA: TGTGCCAGCAGTCGACAGGGGGAGGGCACTGAAGCTTTCTTT. Its protein is CASSRQGEGTEAFF.

The sample holds many counts of this clonotype. V is TRBV27 and J is TRBJ1-2, with D tentatively TRBD1 (5 bases). Germline assignment: CDR1 MNHEY and CDR2 SMNVEV (reference sequence). This CDR3 has 13 residues. Trimming pared 2 bases from V and 6 bases from J, leaving 10 bases between. For the CDR3, the DNA is TGTGCCAGCAGTTTAGAAGGGGCGGATGGCTACACCTTC. As protein: CASSLEGADGYTF.

This clonotype was recorded many times. The gene calls are TRBV30 and TRBJ2-3, with D unclear. The CDR3 runs to 13 residues. Germline V gene lookup returns CDR1 GTSNPN and CDR2 SVGIG (reference sequence). The germline V and J ends were trimmed by 1 base and 5 bases, with 10 bases remaining between them. CDR3 sequence: CAWSEKVLDTQYF. The CDR3 DNA is TGTGCCTGGAGTGAAAAAGTGCTAGATACGCAGTATTTT.

This clonotype was counted at least ten times. This chain links TRBV20-1 with TRBJ2-3, with TRBD2 matching 16 bases. The CDR3 is 14 amino acids. The germline V gene has CDR1 DFQATT and CDR2 SNEGSKA (reference sequence). Trimming removed 6 bases from V and 9 bases from J; junction bases left unmatched: 6. The DNA of the CDR3 is TGCAGTGCGGCCGGGACTAGCGGGAGGGGCACGCAGTATTTT. It yields the protein CSAAGTSGRGTQYF.

This clonotype was recorded many times. The rearrangement uses TRBV11-2 and TRBJ2-3, with D tentatively TRBD1 (5 bases). Germline lookup yields CDR1 SGHAT and CDR2 FQNNGV. V lost 1 base to trimming and J lost 2 bases, with 7 bases between them. CDR3 length: 14 residues. The CDR3 region is CASSLVGATDTQYF. As DNA, the CDR3 is TGTGCCAGCAGCTTAGTAGGGGCCACAGATACGCAGTATTTT.

The rearrangement links TRBV19 to TRBJ1-3; 12 nucleotides agree with TRBD1. With V trimmed by 8 bases and J by 4 bases, 9 bases remained unmatched. The CDR3 loop spans 16 amino acids. In germline, CDR1 is LNHDA, CDR2 SQIVND (reference sequence). The CDR3 is CASARGQGASGNTIYF. CDR3 bases: TGTGCCAGTGCCAGGGGACAGGGGGCTTCGGGAAACACCATATATTTT.

Comment on this clonotype: With a much larger clone just one base away, this may be a read error. J is TRBJ2-7 and V is TRBV6-1, with D tentatively TRBD2 (6 bases). Germline V CDR1 and CDR2: MNHNS, SASEGT. V was pared by 5 bases and J by 4 bases, with 18 bases between. The CDR3 sequence is 15 residues long. The CDR3 bases are TGTGCCAGCAGTCGACCAAGGACTACACTATACGAGCAGTACGTC. It codes for CASSRPRTTLYEQYV.

This sequence joins TRBV6-2 or TRBV6-3 and TRBJ1-1; D call uncertain. The ends were cut back, 2 bases at V and 1 base at J, with 17 bases in the middle. The CDR3 totals 17 residues. The germline gives CDR1 MNHEY, CDR2 SVGEGT. The CDR3 nucleotides read TGTGCCAGCAGTTACCTCCCTGGTGCAGAGAGGAACACTGAAGCTTTCTTT. Translating gives CASSYLPGAERNTEAFF.

The chain recombines TRBV20-1 with TRBJ2-3; D uncertain. V shed 1 base and J shed 4 bases, with 12 bases lying between them. The CDR3 consists of 14 residues. Germline CDR1 DFQATT, CDR2 SNEGSKA (reference sequence). CDR3 region: CSARVPRRADTQYF. In DNA, the CDR3 is TGCAGTGCTAGAGTGCCCCGTCGGGCAGATACGCAGTATTTT.